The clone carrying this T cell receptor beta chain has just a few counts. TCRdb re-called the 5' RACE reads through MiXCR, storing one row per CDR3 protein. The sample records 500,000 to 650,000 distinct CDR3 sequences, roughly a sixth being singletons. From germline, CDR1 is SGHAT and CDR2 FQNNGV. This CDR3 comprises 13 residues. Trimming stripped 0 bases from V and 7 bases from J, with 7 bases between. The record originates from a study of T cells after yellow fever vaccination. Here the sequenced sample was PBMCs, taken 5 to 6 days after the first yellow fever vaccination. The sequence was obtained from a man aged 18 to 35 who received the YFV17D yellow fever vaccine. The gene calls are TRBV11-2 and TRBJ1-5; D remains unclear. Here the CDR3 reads CASSLDWVQPQHF. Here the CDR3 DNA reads TGTGCCAGCAGCTTAGATTGGGTCCAGCCCCAGCATTTT. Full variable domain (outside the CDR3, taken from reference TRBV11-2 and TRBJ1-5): EAGVAQSPRYKIIEKRQSVAFWCNPISGHATLYWYQQILGQGPKLLIQFQNNGVVDDSQLPKDRFSAERLKGVDSTLKIQPAKLEDSAVYLCASSLDWVQPQHFGDGTRLSIL.